What follows is one T cell receptor (beta chain) and its context. The data were produced by immunoSEQ multiplex PCR, yet TCRdb's version contains in-frame clones alone and is incomplete. The repertoire holds about 60,000 clones, with about 86% as singletons. The data originate from a study of blood T cell repertoires in COVID-19. The wider study: Samples representing acute and convalescent COVID-19 were sourced from the United States, Italy and Spain.

Germline assignment: CDR1 LGHDT and CDR2 YNNKEL (reference sequence). V was trimmed by 1 base and J by 6 bases, leaving 15 bases between them. This CDR3 has 15 amino acids. This sequence was found in a human donor in a cohort sampled during active COVID-19. Sequencing input: peripheral blood. The V and J genes are TRBV3-1 (or the pseudogene TRBV3-2) and TRBJ1-1, with D possibly being TRBD1 (5 bases). The CDR3 coding sequence is TGTGCCAGCAGCCAAGGAGGGGCGGGGGGTTCTGAAGCTTTCTTT. This gives the protein CASSQGGAGGSEAFF.